Described below is a single T cell receptor (beta chain) sequence and its context. Antigen: not known. This specimen comes from a study of tumor-infiltrating lymphocytes in primary liver carcinoma. The overall study: Subjects consisted of male and female patients aged 30 to 69 years.

Points from the study as a whole: Tumor-adjacent and tumor-blood pairs showed less overlap than tumor region pairs. Presence in all five tumor regions was observed for only about 7.5-24% of top clones. Tumor tissue displayed a significantly greater top-250-clone fraction than blood (p = 0.039).

Trimming shortened V by 5 bases and J by 2 bases, and 21 bases separated the two germline ends. This CDR3 is built from 17 residues. Germline assignment: CDR1 LNHNV and CDR2 YYDKDF (reference sequence). TCR beta cDNA was prepared out of roughly 450 ng total RNA by means of a constant-region primer. The TCR beta library was amplified through three nested multiplex PCR rounds in a modified ARM-PCR procedure. Rounds one and two of PCR, each of roughly 10 cycles, were primed with TRBV1-TRBV30 forward primers and a C-beta reverse primer. TCRdb called the multiplex PCR reads again in MiXCR, with one record for every CDR3 protein. In the table there are some 51,000 distinct CDR3 sequences, 70% to 85% of which are singletons. It was from 20-30 mg of unsorted bulk tissue that RNA and DNA were co-extracted.

What was sequenced was liver tumor tissue from sampling region 3. Stated subset: tumor region T3, left-lateral pole. This receptor was identified in a man in his forties or fifties with primary liver carcinoma and hepatitis B virus infection. The chain joins TRBV15 to TRBJ2-5, with a possible D match to TRBD2 (6 bases). The CDR3 sequence: CATSSPGHPGLQETQYF. The DNA for the CDR3 is TGTGCCACCAGCTCCCCCGGCCACCCGGGACTTCAAGAGACCCAGTACTTC.